This TCR beta chain appears in the sequencing data of a study of T cell responses to AZD1222 COVID-19 vaccine. Study observations and caveats: Targeting of unmutated variant regions was reportedly seen in nearly half of spike-specific TCRs.

Per the germline V gene, CDR1 is SGHNT and CDR2 is YYREEE (reference sequence). The CDR3 covers 14 residues. The V end lost 0 bases, the J end lost 4 bases, and 10 bases lay between the germline ends. This table comes from immunoSEQ multiplex PCR, and its TCRdb copy is limited to in-frame clones, with some not included. This sample has roughly 100,000 clones, with 90% found just once. On this clone itself: Its specificity is unknown.

The receptor was isolated from an adult in good health. The rearrangement joins TRBV5-4 to TRBJ1-1; D unclear. The sample here was peripheral blood, taken on day 0 of AZD1222 vaccination. CDR3 sequence: CASSLARAATEAFF. The CDR3 region has the DNA TGTGCCAGCAGCTTGGCTAGGGCGGCCACTGAAGCTTTCTTT.